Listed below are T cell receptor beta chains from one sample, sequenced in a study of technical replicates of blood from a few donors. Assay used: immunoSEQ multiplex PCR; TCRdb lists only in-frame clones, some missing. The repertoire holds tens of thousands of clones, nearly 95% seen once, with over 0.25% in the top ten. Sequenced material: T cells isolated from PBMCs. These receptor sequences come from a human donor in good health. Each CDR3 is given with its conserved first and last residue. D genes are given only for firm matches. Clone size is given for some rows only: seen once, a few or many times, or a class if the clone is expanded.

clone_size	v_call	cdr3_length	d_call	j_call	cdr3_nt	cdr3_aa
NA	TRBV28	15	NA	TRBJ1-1	TGTGCCAGCAGTTTCCGGACTGGGCGGCGGGCTGAAGCTTTCTTT	CASSFRTGRRAEAFF
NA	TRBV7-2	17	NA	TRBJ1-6	TGTGCCAGCAGACGAGCAGGGGCCTCGATCTATAATTCACCCCTCCACTTT	CASRRAGASIYNSPLHF
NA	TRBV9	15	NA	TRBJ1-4	TGTGCCAGCAGCGCTAGCAGGGGCAAGGAAGAAAAACTGTTTTTT	CASSASRGKEEKLFF
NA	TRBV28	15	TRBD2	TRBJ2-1	TGTGCCAGCAGTTTACGTAGCGGGGATTACAATGAGCAGTTCTTC	CASSLRSGDYNEQFF
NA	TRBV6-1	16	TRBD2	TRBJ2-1	TGTGCCAGCAGTGAATGGGGCGGGGGAGCCTACAATGAGCAGTTCTTC	CASSEWGGGAYNEQFF
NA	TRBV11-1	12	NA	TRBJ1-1	TGTGCCAGCAGCTTCAGGGGCACTGAAGCTTTCTTT	CASSFRGTEAFF
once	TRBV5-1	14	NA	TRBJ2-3	TGCGCCAGCGCGGCACCTGCTAGCACAGATACGCAGTATTTT	CASAAPASTDTQYF
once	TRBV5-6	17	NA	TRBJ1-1	TGTGCCAGCAGCTTTTCGCAGGGAAGAAGGCTCTACACTGAAGCTTTCTTT	CASSFSQGRRLYTEAFF
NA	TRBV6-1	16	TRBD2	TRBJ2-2	TGTGCCAGCAGTGAAGCCCTAGCGGGAGTCGCCGGGGAGCTGTTTTTT	CASSEALAGVAGELFF
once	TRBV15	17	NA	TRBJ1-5	TGTGCCACCAGCACTGGGGCACAGGGTACGAGCAATCAGCCCCAGCATTTT	CATSTGAQGTSNQPQHF
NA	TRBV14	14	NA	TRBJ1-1	TGTGCCAGCAGCCACCAGGGGCGGAACACTGAAGCTTTCTTT	CASSHQGRNTEAFF
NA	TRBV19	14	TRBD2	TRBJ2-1	TGTGCCAGTAAGGAGGGACTAGTTGGGGATGAGCAGTTCTTC	CASKEGLVGDEQFF
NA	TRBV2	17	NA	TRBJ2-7	TGTGCCAGCAGCCCCAACCCCGGACTGCGTCCCTCCTACGAGCAGTACTTC	CASSPNPGLRPSYEQYF
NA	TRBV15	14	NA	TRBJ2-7	TGTGCCACCAGCAGAGATGCGGGGCGTTACGAGCAGTACTTC	CATSRDAGRYEQYF
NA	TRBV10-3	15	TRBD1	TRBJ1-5	TGTGCCATCAGTGAGGAGGGGGCGAGCAATCAGCCCCAGCATTTT	CAISEEGASNQPQHF
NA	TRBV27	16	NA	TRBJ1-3	TGTGCCAGCAGTTGGGGACTGCCCGGGTCTGGAAACACCATATATTTT	CASSWGLPGSGNTIYF
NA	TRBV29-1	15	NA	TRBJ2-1	TGCAGCGGGGTGGGACTTACTGGGCATTACAATGAGCAGTTCTTC	CSGVGLTGHYNEQFF
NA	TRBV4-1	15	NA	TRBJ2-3	TGCGCCAGCAGCCAAGCCCTTCCTAGCACAGATACGCAGTATTTT	CASSQALPSTDTQYF
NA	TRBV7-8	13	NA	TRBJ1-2	TGTGCCAGCAGCCCCCGGGACTTCTATGGCTACACCTTC	CASSPRDFYGYTF
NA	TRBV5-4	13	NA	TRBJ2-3	TGTGCCAGCAGCTTGCGGGACACAGATACGCAGTATTTT	CASSLRDTDTQYF
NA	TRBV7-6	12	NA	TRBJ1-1	TGTGCCAGCAGCTCACAGGGCACTGAAGCTTTCTTT	CASSSQGTEAFF
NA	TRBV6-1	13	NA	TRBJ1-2	TGTGCCAGCAGTGAACGGGGATACTATGGCTACACCTTC	CASSERGYYGYTF
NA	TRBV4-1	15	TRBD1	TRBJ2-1	TGCGCCAGCAGCCTACCGACAGGGATAGGCTATGAGCAGTTCTTC	CASSLPTGIGYEQFF
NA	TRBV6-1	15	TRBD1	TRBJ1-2	TGTGCCAGCAGTGCCTTTGGGGGGACAGGAGATGGCTACACCTTC	CASSAFGGTGDGYTF
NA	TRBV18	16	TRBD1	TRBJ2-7	TGTGCCAGCTCACCTCCATCCGGACAGGGGGCCTACGAGCAGTACTTC	CASSPPSGQGAYEQYF
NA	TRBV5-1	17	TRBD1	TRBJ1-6	TGCGCCAGCAGCTCCACAGGGGGCACTCAGGTTGATTCACCCCTCCACTTT	CASSSTGGTQVDSPLHF
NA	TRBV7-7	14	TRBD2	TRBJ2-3	TGTGCCAGCAGCTTAGGACTAGCGGGAGATACGCAGTATTTT	CASSLGLAGDTQYF
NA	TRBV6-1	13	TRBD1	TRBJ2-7	TGTGCCAGCAGTCTCGGGACAGCTGTAAAGCAGTACTTC	CASSLGTAVKQYF
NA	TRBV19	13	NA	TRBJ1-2	TGTGCCAGTAGTATGCAACTGAACTATGGCTACACCTTC	CASSMQLNYGYTF
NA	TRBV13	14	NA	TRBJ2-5	TGTGCCAGCAGCTTACCGGGATACCAAGAGACCCAGTACTTC	CASSLPGYQETQYF
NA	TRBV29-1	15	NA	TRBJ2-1	TGCAGCGTTGGTCTCACAGGGCCGTTGAGGAATGAGCAGTTCTTC	CSVGLTGPLRNEQFF
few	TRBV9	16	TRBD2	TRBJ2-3	TGTGCCAGCAGCGTCACCGGGACTAGAGTATCAGATACGCAGTATTTT	CASSVTGTRVSDTQYF